Sequencing of this TCR beta chain was carried out in a study of shared clonotypes between healthy human individuals. Study donors comprised healthy, HIV-negative adults devoid of recent acute infection or vaccination. Only Caucasian adults living in Nashville, Tennessee served as donors. CD45RA+ naive and CD45RA-negative memory subsets were separated from CD4+ cells. Generated by immunoSEQ multiplex PCR, the TCRdb table keeps only in-frame clones and is missing some. The sample holds approximately 2,300,000 clones; roughly 92% are singletons and the top ten take around 0.4%. This CDR3 region has 13 residues. The germline gives CDR1 SQVTM, CDR2 ANQGSEA. V lost 0 bases and J 11 bases, leaving 13 bases between the germline ends.

This receptor was identified in a man between 18 and 35 years old in good health. Some clones in this sample may be carry-over from other donors' samples. The chain is built from TRBV29-1 and TRBJ1-4; the D is unclear. Sequenced input: naive CD4+ T cells from PBMCs. The subset is: CD45RA+ positively selected. The CDR3 DNA sequence: TGCAGCGTTGAAGATTCCGGCGGATCCAAACTGTTTTTT. This encodes CSVEDSGGSKLFF.